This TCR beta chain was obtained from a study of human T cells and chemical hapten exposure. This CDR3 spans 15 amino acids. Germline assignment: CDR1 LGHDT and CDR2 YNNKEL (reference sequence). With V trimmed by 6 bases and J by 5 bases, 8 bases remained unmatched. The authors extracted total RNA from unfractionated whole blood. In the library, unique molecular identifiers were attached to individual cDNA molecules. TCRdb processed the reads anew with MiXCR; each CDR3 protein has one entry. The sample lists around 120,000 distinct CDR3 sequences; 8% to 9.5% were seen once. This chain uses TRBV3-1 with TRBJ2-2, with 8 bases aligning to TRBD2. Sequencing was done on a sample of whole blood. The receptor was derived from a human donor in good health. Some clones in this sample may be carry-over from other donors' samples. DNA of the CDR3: TGTGCCAGCAGACAAAGCGGGGGCGTAACCGGGGAGCTGTTTTTT. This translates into CASRQSGGVTGELFF.